The 22 T cell receptor beta chains below come from one sample, sequenced in a study of cytomegalovirus exposure and HLA in healthy donors. The primer mix had 60 Vbeta and 13 Jbeta primers. This table comes from immunoSEQ multiplex PCR, and its TCRdb copy is limited to in-frame clones, with some not included. The sample shows about 170,000 clones, around 78% of them seen only once. The material sequenced was PBMCs. The origin of the receptors is a woman aged 25 to 39 in good health and CMV-seropositive.

V is TRBV7-6 and J is TRBJ2-1; 8 bases align to TRBD1. Trimming at V came to 1 base and at J to 7 bases, leaving 6 bases not matched to a gene. Germline V lookup: CDR1 SGHVS, CDR2 FNYEAQ. The CDR3 consists of 15 residues. Written as DNA, the CDR3 is TGTGCCAGCAGCTTAGGCTCAGGGGGCGGGAATGAGCAGTTCTTC. Its protein product is CASSLGSGGGNEQFF.

This chain joins TRBV4-1 and TRBJ2-1, with 8 bases that match TRBD2. The CDR3 spans 16 residues. Germline trimming cut 0 bases from V and 7 bases from J; bases unmatched to any gene: 8. CDR1 is MGHRA and CDR2 is YSYEKL in the germline V gene. For the CDR3, the DNA is TGCGCCAGCAGCCAAGAAGGAATAGCGGGAATGAATGAGCAGTTCTTC. Residues: CASSQEGIAGMNEQFF.

On this clone itself: A read error may account for a junction end that differs from germline. The V gene is TRBV14, the J gene TRBJ1-1; no definite D call. Germline CDR1 is SGHDN and CDR2 is FVKESK. This CDR3 has 15 amino acids. For the CDR3, the DNA is TGTGCCAGCAGCCCGGCTGCCCCTCGCGATTTGGTCCGGGTCTTT. Its protein is CASSPAAPRDLVRVF.

The V gene is TRBV9, the J gene TRBJ1-4, with 7 bases matching TRBD1. CDR3 length: 14 residues. The V gene end was trimmed by 0 bases and the J gene end by 11 bases; junction bases not matched to a gene: 7. The germline V gene has CDR1 SGDLS and CDR2 YYNGEE. The CDR3 DNA reads as TGTGCCAGCAGCGTAGTTGCCCAGGGGGGCAAACTGTTTTTT. Its protein is CASSVVAQGGKLFF. Based on the CDR3 plus reference TRBV9 and TRBJ1-4, the full variable domain is DSGVTQTPKHLITATGQRVTLRCSPRSGDLSVYWYQQSLDQGLQFLIQYYNGEERAKGNILERFSAQQFPDLHSELNLSSLELGDSALYFCASSVVAQGGKLFFGSGTQLSVL.

This chain links TRBV19 with TRBJ2-7; tentatively, D is TRBD2 (6 bases). Germline CDR1 is LNHDA and CDR2 is SQIVND (reference sequence). The CDR3 runs 14 residues. V lost 3 bases, J lost 2 bases, and 11 bases lay in between. The CDR3 DNA reads TGTGCCAGTAGTATCGTCGGGAGCACCTACGAGCAGTACTTC. It translates to CASSIVGSTYEQYF.

V usage is TRBV9 and J usage is TRBJ1-1, with a possible D match to TRBD1 (5 bases). Germline CDR1 and CDR2: SGDLS and YYNGEE. With 0 bases removed from V and 1 base from J, the gap between germline ends came to 10 bases. The CDR3 spans 15 residues. The chain's CDR3 is CASSVGSGQNTEAFF. DNA for the CDR3: TGTGCCAGCAGCGTAGGAAGTGGACAGAACACTGAAGCTTTCTTT.

This chain uses TRBV18 with TRBJ2-1; the D gene is possibly TRBD2 (6 bases). This CDR3 spans 11 amino acids. Germline V gene sequence: CDR1 KGHSH, CDR2 LQKENI. Deletions cut 3 bases from V and 10 bases from J, with 7 bases between. The CDR3 DNA is TGTGCCAGCTCACCGGCGGGAGAGCAGTTCTTC. Amino acid sequence: CASSPAGEQFF.

This clone was seen a few times. The J gene is TRBJ1-5, the V gene TRBV27, with D possibly TRBD1 on 5 matching bases. Germline loops: CDR1 MNHEY, CDR2 SMNVEV (reference sequence). Trimming shortened V by 6 bases and J by 6 bases, and 15 bases separated the two germline ends. CDR3 size: 14 residues. The CDR3 region is CASSPIQGAQPQHF. CDR3 coding DNA: TGTGCCAGCAGCCCCATCCAAGGGGCTCAGCCCCAGCATTTT.

The chain joins TRBV5-1 to TRBJ2-5; 7 positions match TRBD2. Per the germline V gene, CDR1 is SGHRS and CDR2 is YFSETQ. This CDR3 has 15 amino acids. With 5 bases clipped from V and 4 bases from J, the junction kept 11 bases outside the gene matches. The CDR3 DNA reads TGCGCCAGCAGTCACGGGGGAGGGCCTGTAGAGACCCAGTACTTC. Protein: CASSHGGGPVETQYF.

The rearrangement uses TRBV6-5 and TRBJ1-2; D possibly corresponds to TRBD1 (5 bases). Germline V gene sequence: CDR1 MNHEY, CDR2 SVGAGI. Deletions cut 6 bases from V and 0 bases from J, with 11 bases between. This CDR3 comprises 14 residues. The CDR3 bases are TGTGCCAGCAGAGCACCGGGGGCTAACTATGGCTACACCTTC. This sequence encodes CASRAPGANYGYTF.

The chain links TRBV7-2 to TRBJ2-5; D perhaps matches TRBD1 (5 bases). V lost 1 base, J lost 5 bases, and 14 bases lay in between. There are 15 residues in the CDR3. The germline V gene encodes CDR1 SGHTA and CDR2 FQGNSA. CDR3 region: CASSLGAGWQETQYF. DNA of the CDR3: TGTGCCAGCAGCTTAGGGGCAGGGTGGCAGGAGACCCAGTACTTC. Full variable domain (remainder filled in from reference TRBV7-2 and TRBJ2-5): GAGVSQSPSNKVTEKGKDVELRCDPISGHTALYWYRQSLGQGLEFLIYFQGNSAPDKSGLPSDRFSAERTGGSVSTLTIQRTQQEDSAVYLCASSLGAGWQETQYFGPGTRLLVL.

This clone was observed a few times. V and J are TRBV27 and TRBJ2-1; 13 positions agree with TRBD2. Germline V CDR1 and CDR2: MNHEY, SMNVEV (reference sequence). CDR3 length: 16 residues. The trim removed 5 bases at V and 7 bases at J, leaving 8 bases unmatched. The CDR3 sequence is CASSPAGLAGANEQFF. CDR3 in DNA: TGTGCCAGCAGTCCAGCCGGACTAGCGGGAGCAAATGAGCAGTTCTTC.

J is TRBJ2-7 and V is TRBV30; D perhaps matches TRBD2 (6 bases). V was trimmed by 4 bases and J by 2 bases, leaving 18 bases between them. The V gene's germline CDR1 is GTSNPN and CDR2 SVGIG (reference sequence). The CDR3 runs to 15 residues. The CDR3 spells CAWNTRGGEAYEQYF. CDR3 DNA: TGTGCCTGGAATACCAGAGGAGGGGAGGCCTACGAGCAGTACTTC.

The genes are TRBV2 and TRBJ2-6; TRBD1 is a possible D gene (7 bases). Trimming left V 6 bases short and J 0 bases short, with 15 bases between. Germline-derived CDR1 and CDR2 are SNHLY and FYNNEI. The CDR3 loop spans 17 amino acids. CDR3 in amino acids: CASSWTGLRSGANVLTF. The CDR3 DNA follows: TGTGCCAGCAGCTGGACAGGACTACGCTCTGGGGCCAACGTCCTGACTTTC.

The V and J genes are TRBV5-4 and TRBJ2-1; possible D gene TRBD1, 6 bases. The CDR3 has 14 amino acids. CDR1 is SGHNT, CDR2 YYREEE, per germline (reference sequence). V lost 0 bases and J 9 bases, leaving 13 bases between the germline ends. The CDR3 DNA reads as TGTGCCAGCAGCTTGGTCAAGGAAGGGGGTGAGCAGTTCTTC. Translating gives CASSLVKEGGEQFF.

The CDR3 sequence: CASSDDGLADRNEQFF. CDR3 coding DNA: TGTGCCAGCAGTGATGACGGACTAGCGGACCGCAATGAGCAGTTCTTC. This chain links TRBV6-1 with TRBJ2-1; 10 bases match TRBD2. Germline values: CDR1 MNHNS, CDR2 SASEGT. The CDR3 covers 16 residues. The ends lost 3 bases at V and 6 bases at J; junction bases unmatched: 8.

The sample holds a few counts of this clone. J is TRBJ2-1 and V is TRBV5-8, with 10 positions matching TRBD2. The CDR3 runs to 16 residues. The junction had 12 bases not matched to a gene; V was cut back by 3 bases and J by 9 bases. The V gene's germline CDR1 is SGHTS and CDR2 YDEGEE. CDR3 sequence reads: CASSWGLGVAGGEQFF. CDR3 in DNA: TGTGCCAGCAGCTGGGGGCTGGGTGTAGCGGGAGGTGAGCAGTTCTTC.

The genes are TRBV27 and TRBJ1-2; D might be TRBD1 (5 bases). V lost 1 base, J lost 3 bases, and 9 bases lay in between. This CDR3 spans 14 amino acids. Germline V lookup: CDR1 MNHEY, CDR2 SMNVEV (reference sequence). The CDR3 here is CASSLYQGYYGYTF. For the CDR3, the DNA is TGTGCCAGCAGTTTATATCAGGGATACTATGGCTACACCTTC.

The rearrangement uses TRBV15 and TRBJ1-5; D uncertain. Germline lookup yields CDR1 LNHNV and CDR2 YYDKDF (reference sequence). V lost 0 bases and J lost 4, with 10 bases in between. The CDR3 runs to 15 residues. The CDR3 DNA follows: TGTGCCACCAGCAGAGATGGAGATGGGAATCAGCCCCAGCATTTT. The encoded protein is CATSRDGDGNQPQHF.

This chain uses TRBV7-2 with TRBJ2-3; the D is unclear. The length of the CDR3 is 14 residues. V dropped 2 bases and J dropped 2 bases, with 8 bases sitting between them. CDR1 and CDR2 from the germline V gene are SGHTA and FQGNSA. The CDR3 nucleotides are TGTGCCAGCAGCTTATTGGAGTCCACAGATACGCAGTATTTT. Translation: CASSLLESTDTQYF.

This clone was found once. This rearrangement joins TRBV29-1 to TRBJ2-1, with a weak D call TRBD2 (6 bases). V dropped 6 bases and J dropped 5 bases, with 14 bases sitting between them. The V gene's germline CDR1 is SQVTM and CDR2 ANQGSEA. This CDR3 comprises 13 residues. The CDR3 DNA reads TGCAGCGTCGATGGGTGGGGGGACAATGAGCAGTTCTTC. This translates into CSVDGWGDNEQFF.

This clone has a handful of counts. The chain uses TRBV5-1 and TRBJ2-3; 8 nucleotides line up with TRBD2. The CDR3 extends over 13 amino acids. V lost 4 bases, J lost 5 bases, and 3 bases stayed unmatched. The germline V gene encodes CDR1 SGHRS and CDR2 YFSETQ. The CDR3 loop reads CASSPAGGDTQYF. The DNA of the CDR3 is TGCGCCAGCAGCCCGGCGGGGGGAGATACGCAGTATTTT.